The 16 T cell receptor beta chains in this list originate from one sample, sequenced in a study of blood T cell repertoires in COVID-19 (dated by TCRdb to about 2020). The library was generated by the immunoSEQ multiplex PCR assay. TCRdb took this table from immuneACCESS and kept in-frame rearrangements with V and J called. Such tables lack part of the clones; where checked against another copy, unresolved V genes explain under half of the gap, and the rest is unexplained. In all, the sample holds over 200,000 clones, and approximately 84% of those were seen once. The ten largest clones represent 1.9% of the sample. Sequenced material: peripheral blood. These TCRs come from a man aged 35-49 years with active or convalescent COVID-19.

The V gene is TRBV4-1, the J gene TRBJ1-6, with D possibly matching TRBD1 (6 bases). This CDR3 has 14 residues. Deletions cut 5 bases from V and 7 bases from J, with 12 bases between. Germline V CDR1 and CDR2: MGHRA, YSYEKL. The DNA for the CDR3 is TGCGCCAGCAGCTCCGGGGGGCAAAATTCACCCCTCCACTTT. Its translation is CASSSGGQNSPLHF.

Remarks on this clone: The junction does not match germline at one end; this may be a read error. The chain has TRBV6-5 and TRBJ2-7, with TRBD2 matching over 7 bases. The CDR3 runs to 15 residues. Looked up from germline, CDR1 is MNHEY and CDR2 is SVGAGI. The CDR3 loop reads CASSHDFDTPGTIRF. CDR3 DNA: TGTGCCAGCAGTCACGACTTTGATACCCCCGGGACTATACGTTTC.

This rearrangement joins TRBV5-4 to TRBJ2-5, with 10 bases lining up with TRBD2. The CDR3 runs to 17 residues. The junction had 6 bases not matched to a gene; V was cut back by 0 bases and J by 1 base. The germline gives CDR1 SGHNT, CDR2 YYREEE (reference sequence). The DNA of the CDR3 is TGTGCCAGCAGCTTGGGCGCTAGCGGGGGCCGCCAAGAGACCCAGTACTTC. Translated, it gives CASSLGASGGRQETQYF.

The chain is built from TRBV19 and TRBJ2-7; 9 nucleotides line up with TRBD1. The germline CDR1 and CDR2 sequences are LNHDA and SQIVND (reference sequence). The CDR3 consists of 15 residues. V shed 0 bases, J shed 1 base, and the junction held 1 base outside the gene matches. The CDR3 bases are TGTGCCAGTAGTATAGAAGGGACAGGGTCCTACGAGCAGTACTTC. Translation: CASSIEGTGSYEQYF.

The genes are TRBV9 and TRBJ2-1; 9 nucleotides match TRBD2. The V segment lost 3 bases and the J segment 2 bases; nucleotides outside the gene matches: 9. There are 17 residues in the CDR3. The germline CDR1 and CDR2 sequences are SGDLS and YYNGEE. The CDR3 coding sequence is TGTGCCAGCAGCGCGGCCGGGACTAGCCTCGCCTACAATGAGCAGTTCTTC. Translation gives CASSAAGTSLAYNEQFF. Variable domain in full (rest from reference TRBV9 and TRBJ2-1): DSGVTQTPKHLITATGQRVTLRCSPRSGDLSVYWYQQSLDQGLQFLIQYYNGEERAKGNILERFSAQQFPDLHSELNLSSLELGDSALYFCASSAAGTSLAYNEQFFGPGTRLTVL.

This clone was observed a single time. This chain links TRBV21-1 with TRBJ2-7; the table assigns TRBD1, which was not confirmed against the DNA. TRBV21-1 is labeled a pseudogene. The length of the CDR3 is 13 residues. CDR3 protein: CASSPDRIYEQYF. The CDR3 DNA follows: TGTGCCAGCAGCCCCGACAGGATCTACGAGCAGTACTTC.

CDR3 in amino acids: CASSLGISVNTDTQYF. The CDR3 nucleotides read TGTGCCAGCAGCTTAGGGATCAGCGTAAATACAGATACGCAGTATTTT. The rearrangement uses TRBV7-9 and TRBJ2-3; no clear D. Germline V lookup: CDR1 SEHNR, CDR2 FQNEAQ (reference sequence). With 1 base removed from V and 3 bases from J, the gap between germline ends came to 14 bases. The CDR3 consists of 16 residues.

This clone has just a few counts. This chain uses TRBV27 with TRBJ2-7; tentative D call: TRBD2 (6 bases). V dropped 7 bases and J dropped 7 bases, with 17 bases sitting between them. The CDR3 sequence is 13 residues long. Germline values: CDR1 MNHEY, CDR2 SMNVEV (reference sequence). CDR3 protein: CASTPGPAGEQYF. The CDR3 nucleotides read TGTGCCAGCACCCCGGGACCTGCGGGGGAGCAGTACTTC.

CDR3 DNA: TGTGCCAGCAGCCACCTCGTCGGGGAGCAGTTCTTC. Protein sequence: CASSHLVGEQFF. The chain links TRBV11-2 to TRBJ2-1; the D is unclear. V gave up 5 bases and J gave up 10 bases, with 12 bases separating them. This CDR3 is built from 12 residues. The germline gives CDR1 SGHAT, CDR2 FQNNGV.

The CDR3 loop is CASSQDPASGSSEQFF. The CDR3 nucleotides are TGCGCCAGCAGCCAAGATCCGGCTAGCGGGAGCTCTGAGCAGTTCTTC. The chain links TRBV4-1 to TRBJ2-1; 10 nucleotides agree with TRBD2. The V gene end was trimmed by 0 bases and the J gene end by 9 bases; junction bases not matched to a gene: 8. The germline V gene has CDR1 MGHRA and CDR2 YSYEKL. The CDR3 covers 16 residues.

The V gene is TRBV27, the J gene TRBJ2-1; 8 bases fit TRBD2. From germline, CDR1 is MNHEY and CDR2 SMNVEV (reference sequence). CDR3 length: 15 residues. Trimming removed 7 bases from V and 3 bases from J; junction bases left unmatched: 8. In DNA form, the CDR3 reads TGTGCCAGCATAAGTCACAGCGGGAGCTACAATGAGCAGTTCTTC. It specifies CASISHSGSYNEQFF.

The V and J genes are TRBV5-6 and TRBJ1-2; a weak D match, TRBD1 (5 bases). V lost 0 bases to trimming and J lost 4 bases, with 13 bases between them. Germline values: CDR1 SGHDT, CDR2 YYEEEE. The CDR3 is 15 residues long. The CDR3 bases are TGTGCCAGCAGCTTGGCAGCGGGGGAGGGCTATGGCTACACCTTC. Its translation: CASSLAAGEGYGYTF.

The chain employs TRBV5-4 and TRBJ2-5; D unresolved. CDR1 SGHNT and CDR2 YYREEE come from the germline V gene (reference sequence). This CDR3 has 16 residues. V was shortened by 4 bases and J by 1 base, with 17 bases between the two germline ends. Here the CDR3 reads CASSDTELPFQETQYF. The CDR3 DNA is TGTGCCAGCAGCGACACAGAATTACCTTTCCAAGAGACCCAGTACTTC.

The rearrangement links TRBV7-2 to TRBJ2-5; 8 bases align to TRBD1. The CDR3 totals 14 residues. The V segment lost 6 bases and the J segment 3 bases; nucleotides outside the gene matches: 6. The germline CDR1 and CDR2 sequences are SGHTA and FQGNSA. The CDR3 here is CASSYNRGKETQYF. The CDR3 nucleotides are TGTGCCAGCAGTTATAACAGGGGGAAAGAGACCCAGTACTTC.

The chain carries TRBV9 and TRBJ2-7; 8 bases line up with TRBD2. V lost 0 bases to trimming and J lost 4 bases; unmatched junction nucleotides: 6. Germline CDR1 is SGDLS and CDR2 is YYNGEE. CDR3 length: 15 amino acids. In DNA, the CDR3 is TGTGCCAGCAGCGTAGGAAGCGGGGGCTTTTACGAGCAGTACTTC. Translation gives CASSVGSGGFYEQYF.

The chain is built from TRBV5-1 and TRBJ2-7; 7 bases line up with TRBD2. Trimming at V came to 3 bases and at J to 8 bases, leaving 11 bases not matched to a gene. Germline V gene lookup returns CDR1 SGHRS and CDR2 YFSETQ. This CDR3 contains 14 residues. CDR3 protein: CASSSRPETSQQYF. The DNA for the CDR3 is TGCGCCAGCAGCTCGCGGCCGGAGACTAGCCAGCAGTACTTC.